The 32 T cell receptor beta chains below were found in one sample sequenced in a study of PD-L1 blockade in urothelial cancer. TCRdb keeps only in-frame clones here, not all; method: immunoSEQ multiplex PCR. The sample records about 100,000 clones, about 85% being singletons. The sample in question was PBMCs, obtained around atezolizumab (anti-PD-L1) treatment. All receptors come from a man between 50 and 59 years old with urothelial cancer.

The CDR3 spells CASSLAPRGTGELFF. The CDR3 DNA reads TGCGCCAGCAGCTTGGCACCAAGGGGCACCGGGGAGCTGTTTTTT. The chain has TRBV5-1 and TRBJ2-2; maybe TRBD1 (5 bases). Trimming left V 0 bases short and J 4 bases short, with 10 bases between. The germline gives CDR1 SGHRS, CDR2 YFSETQ. The CDR3 covers 15 residues.

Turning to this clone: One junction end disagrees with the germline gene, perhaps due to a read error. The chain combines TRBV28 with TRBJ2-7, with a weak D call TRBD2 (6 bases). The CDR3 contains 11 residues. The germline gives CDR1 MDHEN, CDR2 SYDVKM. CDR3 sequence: CASSSTLAVDF. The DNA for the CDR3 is TGTGCCAGCAGTTCAACCTTAGCGGTGGACTTC.

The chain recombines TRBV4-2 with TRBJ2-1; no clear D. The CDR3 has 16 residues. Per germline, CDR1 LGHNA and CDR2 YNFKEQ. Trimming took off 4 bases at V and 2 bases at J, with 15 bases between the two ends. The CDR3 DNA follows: TGTGCCAGCAGCCCAGCTAGTTCCCTCCCCTACAATGAGCAGTTCTTC. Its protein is CASSPASSLPYNEQFF.

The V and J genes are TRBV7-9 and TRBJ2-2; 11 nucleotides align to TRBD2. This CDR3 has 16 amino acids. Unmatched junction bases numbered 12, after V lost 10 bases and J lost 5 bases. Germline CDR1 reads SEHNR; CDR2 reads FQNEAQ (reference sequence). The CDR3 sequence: CATPTGLAGGTGELFF. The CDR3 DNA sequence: TGTGCCACCCCGACCGGCCTAGCGGGAGGAACCGGGGAGCTGTTTTTT.

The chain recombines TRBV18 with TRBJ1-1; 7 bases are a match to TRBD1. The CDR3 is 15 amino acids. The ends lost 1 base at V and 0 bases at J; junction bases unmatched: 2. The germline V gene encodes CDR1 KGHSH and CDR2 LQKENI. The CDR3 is CASSPLDRVNTEAFF. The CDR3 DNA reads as TGTGCCAGCTCACCACTCGACAGGGTGAACACTGAAGCTTTCTTT.

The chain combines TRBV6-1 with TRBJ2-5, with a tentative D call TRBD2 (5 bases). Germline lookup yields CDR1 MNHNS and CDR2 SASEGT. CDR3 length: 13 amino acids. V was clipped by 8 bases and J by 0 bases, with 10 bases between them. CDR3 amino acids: CASGGLNQETQYF. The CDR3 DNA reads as TGTGCCAGCGGAGGATTGAACCAAGAGACCCAGTACTTC.

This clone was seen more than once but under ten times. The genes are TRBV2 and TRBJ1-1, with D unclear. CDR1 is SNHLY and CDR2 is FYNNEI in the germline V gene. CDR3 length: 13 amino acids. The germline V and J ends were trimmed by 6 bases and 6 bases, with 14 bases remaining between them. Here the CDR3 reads CASSHTSDPEAFF. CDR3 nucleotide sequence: TGTGCCAGCAGCCACACAAGTGATCCTGAAGCTTTCTTT.

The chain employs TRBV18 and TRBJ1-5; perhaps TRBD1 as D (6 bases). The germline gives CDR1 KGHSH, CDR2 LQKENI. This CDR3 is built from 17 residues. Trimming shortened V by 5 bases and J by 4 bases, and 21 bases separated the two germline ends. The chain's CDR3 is CASSAKPSQGTNQPQHF. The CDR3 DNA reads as TGTGCCAGCTCAGCAAAACCCTCACAGGGAACAAATCAGCCCCAGCATTTT.

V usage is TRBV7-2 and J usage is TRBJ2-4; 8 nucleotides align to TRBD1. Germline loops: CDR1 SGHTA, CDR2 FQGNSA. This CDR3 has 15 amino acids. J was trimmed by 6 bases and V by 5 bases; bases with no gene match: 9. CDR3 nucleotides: TGTGCCAGCAGCCGACCATCGGGACAGGCAAACATTCAGTACTTC. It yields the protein CASSRPSGQANIQYF.

CDR3 DNA: TGTGCCAGCAGCTTGGGCGTTGAGACCCAGTACTTC. Its protein product is CASSLGVETQYF. The genes are TRBV7-2 and TRBJ2-5, with no clear D. The V gene lost 3 bases and the J gene lost 5 bases, with 7 bases spanning the gap. The CDR3 contains 12 residues. CDR1 is SGHTA and CDR2 is FQGNSA in the germline V gene.

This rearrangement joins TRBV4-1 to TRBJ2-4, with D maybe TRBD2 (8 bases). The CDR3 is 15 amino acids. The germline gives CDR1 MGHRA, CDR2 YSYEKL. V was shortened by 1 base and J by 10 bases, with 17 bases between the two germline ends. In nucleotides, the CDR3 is TGCGCCAGCAGCCAAGGAGACAGGGTAGCGGGAATTCAGTACTTC. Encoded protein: CASSQGDRVAGIQYF.

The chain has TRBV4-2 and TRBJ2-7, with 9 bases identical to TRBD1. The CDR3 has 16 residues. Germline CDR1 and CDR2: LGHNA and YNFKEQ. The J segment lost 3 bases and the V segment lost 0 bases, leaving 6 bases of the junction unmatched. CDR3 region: CASSQEGGQGFYEQYF. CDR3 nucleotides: TGTGCCAGCAGCCAAGAAGGGGGACAGGGTTTCTACGAGCAGTACTTC.

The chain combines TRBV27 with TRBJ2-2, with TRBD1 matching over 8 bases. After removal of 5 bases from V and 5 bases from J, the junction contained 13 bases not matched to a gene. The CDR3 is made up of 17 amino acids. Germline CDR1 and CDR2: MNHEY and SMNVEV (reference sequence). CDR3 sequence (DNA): TGTGCCAGCAGTATAAGCCGGGACAGGTTTCGAACCGGGGAGCTGTTTTTT. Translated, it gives CASSISRDRFRTGELFF.

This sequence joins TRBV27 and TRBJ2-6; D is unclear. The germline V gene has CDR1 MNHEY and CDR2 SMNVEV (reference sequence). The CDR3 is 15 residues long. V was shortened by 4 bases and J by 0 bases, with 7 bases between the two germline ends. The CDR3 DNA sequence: TGTGCCAGCAGTTCACAGAGCTCTGGGGCCAACGTCCTGACTTTC. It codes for CASSSQSSGANVLTF.

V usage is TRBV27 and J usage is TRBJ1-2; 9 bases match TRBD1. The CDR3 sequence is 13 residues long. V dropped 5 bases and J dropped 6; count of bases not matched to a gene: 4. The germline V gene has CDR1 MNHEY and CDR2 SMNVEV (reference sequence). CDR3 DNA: TGTGCCAGCAGTCCTACAGGGGGCAATGGCTACACCTTC. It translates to CASSPTGGNGYTF.

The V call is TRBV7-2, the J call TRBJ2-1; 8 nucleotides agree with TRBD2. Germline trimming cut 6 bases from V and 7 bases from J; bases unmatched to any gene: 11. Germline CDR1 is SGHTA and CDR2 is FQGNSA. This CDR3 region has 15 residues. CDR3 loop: CASRVLAGPGNEQFF. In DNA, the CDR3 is TGTGCCAGCAGGGTTTTAGCGGGACCTGGGAATGAGCAGTTCTTC.

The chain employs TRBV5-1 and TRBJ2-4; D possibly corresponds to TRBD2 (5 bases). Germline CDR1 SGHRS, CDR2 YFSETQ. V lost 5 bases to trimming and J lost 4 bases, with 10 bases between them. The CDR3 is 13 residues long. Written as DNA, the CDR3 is TGCGCCAGCAGAGAGTCGGGGAAAAACATTCAGTACTTC. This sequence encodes CASRESGKNIQYF.

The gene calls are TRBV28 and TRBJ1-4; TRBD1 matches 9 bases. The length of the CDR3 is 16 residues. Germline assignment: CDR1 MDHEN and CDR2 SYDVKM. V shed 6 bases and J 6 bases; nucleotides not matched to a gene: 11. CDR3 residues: CASSGRTGVGDEKLFF. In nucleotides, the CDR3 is TGTGCCAGCAGCGGGCGGACAGGGGTGGGGGATGAAAAACTGTTTTTT.

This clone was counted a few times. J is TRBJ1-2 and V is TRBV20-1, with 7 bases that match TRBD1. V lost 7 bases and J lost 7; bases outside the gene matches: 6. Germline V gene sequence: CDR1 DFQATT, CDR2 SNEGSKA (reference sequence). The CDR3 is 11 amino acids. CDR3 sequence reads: CSVGDRAGYTF. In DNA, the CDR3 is TGCAGTGTGGGGGACAGAGCTGGCTACACCTTC.

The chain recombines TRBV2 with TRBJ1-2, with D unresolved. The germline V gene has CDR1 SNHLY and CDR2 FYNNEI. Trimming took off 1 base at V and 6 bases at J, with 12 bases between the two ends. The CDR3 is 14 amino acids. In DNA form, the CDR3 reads TGTGCCAGCAGTGAAGGTCGGCAGGAGGATGGCTACACCTTC. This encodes CASSEGRQEDGYTF.

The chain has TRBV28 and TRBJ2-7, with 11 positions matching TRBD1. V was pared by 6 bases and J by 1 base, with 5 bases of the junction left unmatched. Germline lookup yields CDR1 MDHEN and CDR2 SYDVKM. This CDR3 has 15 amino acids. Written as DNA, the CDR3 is TGTGCCAGCAGCCGACGGGACAGGGGGTCCTACGAGCAGTACTTC. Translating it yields CASSRRDRGSYEQYF.

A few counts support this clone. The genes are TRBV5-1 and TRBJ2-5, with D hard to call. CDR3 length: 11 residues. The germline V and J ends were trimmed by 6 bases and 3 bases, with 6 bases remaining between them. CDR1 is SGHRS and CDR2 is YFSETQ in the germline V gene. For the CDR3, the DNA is TGCGCCAGCAAAATAGAAGAGACCCAGTACTTC. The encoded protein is CASKIEETQYF.

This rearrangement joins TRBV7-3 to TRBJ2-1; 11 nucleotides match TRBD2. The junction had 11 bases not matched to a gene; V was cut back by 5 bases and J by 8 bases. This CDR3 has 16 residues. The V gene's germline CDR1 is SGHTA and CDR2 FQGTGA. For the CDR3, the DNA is TGTGCCAGCAGCCAACTCCCGGGACTAGCGGTTCATGAGCAGTTCTTC. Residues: CASSQLPGLAVHEQFF.

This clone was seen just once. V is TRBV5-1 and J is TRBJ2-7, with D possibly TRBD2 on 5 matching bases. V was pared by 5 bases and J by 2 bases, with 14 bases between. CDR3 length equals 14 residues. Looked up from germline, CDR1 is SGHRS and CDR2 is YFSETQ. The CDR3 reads CASSSDWGAYEQYF. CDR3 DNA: TGCGCCAGCAGTTCCGACTGGGGAGCCTACGAGCAGTACTTC.

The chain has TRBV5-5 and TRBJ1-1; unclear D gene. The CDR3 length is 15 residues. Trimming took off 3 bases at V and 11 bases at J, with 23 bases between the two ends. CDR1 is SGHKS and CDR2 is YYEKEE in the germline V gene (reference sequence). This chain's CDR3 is CASSSSPSERLSAFF. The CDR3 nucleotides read TGTGCCAGCAGCTCCTCCCCTAGCGAGAGGTTATCGGCTTTCTTT. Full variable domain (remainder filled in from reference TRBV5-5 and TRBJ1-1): DAGVTQSPTHLIKTRGQQVTLRCSPISGHKSVSWYQQVLGQGPQFIFQYYEKEERGRGNFPDRFSARQFPNYSSELNVNALLLGDSALYLCASSSSPSERLSAFFGQGTRLTVV.

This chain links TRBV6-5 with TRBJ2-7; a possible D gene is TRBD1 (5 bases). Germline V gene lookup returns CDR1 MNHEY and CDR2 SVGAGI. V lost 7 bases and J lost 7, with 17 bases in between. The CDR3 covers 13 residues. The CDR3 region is CASTPGQGREQYF. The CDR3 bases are TGTGCCAGCACCCCCGGCCAGGGCCGGGAGCAGTACTTC.

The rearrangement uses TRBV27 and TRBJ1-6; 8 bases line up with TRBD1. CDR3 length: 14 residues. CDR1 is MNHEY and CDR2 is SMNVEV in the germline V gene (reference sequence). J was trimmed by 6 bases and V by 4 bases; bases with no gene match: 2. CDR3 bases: TGTGCCAGCAGTTACCAGGGGGCTAATTCACCCCTCCACTTT. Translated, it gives CASSYQGANSPLHF.

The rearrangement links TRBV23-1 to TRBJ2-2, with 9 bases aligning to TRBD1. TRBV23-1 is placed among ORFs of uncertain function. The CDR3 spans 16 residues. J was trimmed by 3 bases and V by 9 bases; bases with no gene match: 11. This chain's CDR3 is CARQGADAGYTGELFF. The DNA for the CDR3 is TGCGCCAGACAGGGGGCCGACGCCGGATACACCGGGGAGCTGTTTTTT.

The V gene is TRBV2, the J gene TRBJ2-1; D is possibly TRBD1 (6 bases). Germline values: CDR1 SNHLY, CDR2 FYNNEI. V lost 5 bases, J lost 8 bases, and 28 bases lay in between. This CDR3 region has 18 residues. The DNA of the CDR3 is TGTGCCAGCAGTTTAAACCCCCGGGACAAGGGGTTTAGGTATGAGCAGTTCTTC. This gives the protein CASSLNPRDKGFRYEQFF.

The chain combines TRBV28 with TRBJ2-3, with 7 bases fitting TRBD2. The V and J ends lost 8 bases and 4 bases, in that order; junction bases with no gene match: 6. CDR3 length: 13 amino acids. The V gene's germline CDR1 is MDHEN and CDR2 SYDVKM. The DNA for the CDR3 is TGTGCCAGCTCTCTGCGGGAGCCAGATACGCAGTATTTT. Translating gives CASSLREPDTQYF.

The CDR3 DNA reads as TGTGCCAGCAGTGCCGGACAGCGGGGGCAGCCCCAGCATTTT. Translation: CASSAGQRGQPQHF. This rearrangement joins TRBV25-1 to TRBJ1-5, with a weak D call TRBD1 (6 bases). The CDR3 runs to 14 residues. V lost 4 bases to trimming and J lost 7 bases, with 14 bases between them. In germline, CDR1 is MGHDK, CDR2 SYGVNS.

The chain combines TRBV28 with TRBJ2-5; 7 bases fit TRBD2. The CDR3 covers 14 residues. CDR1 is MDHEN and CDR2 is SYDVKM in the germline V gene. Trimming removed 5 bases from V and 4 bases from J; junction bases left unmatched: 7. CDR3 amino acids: CASSRGSRPETQYF. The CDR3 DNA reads TGTGCCAGCAGTCGCGGGAGTAGGCCAGAGACCCAGTACTTC.